Listed below are T cell receptor beta chains from one sample, sequenced in a study of blood T cell repertoires in COVID-19. Clones were sequenced by immunoSEQ multiplex PCR, and TCRdb holds only the in-frame ones, with some missing. This table has about 280,000 clones, around 89% appearing once. The sequenced sample consisted of PBMCs or T cells enriched from blood (not recorded which). The receptors here all came from a woman aged 18 to 35 with acute COVID-19. Each CDR3 is given with its conserved first and last residue. The order of the fields is V gene, J gene, clone size, D gene, CDR3 DNA, CDR3 protein. The D gene is left open where the match is weak. Clone sizes are given selectively: once, few, many, or a class where the clone is expanded.

v_call: TRBV7-2; j_call: TRBJ1-1; clone_size: .; d_call: TRBD1; cdr3_nt: TGTGCCAGCAGCTCCCGACAGGGAAGGACTGAAGCTTTCTTT; cdr3_aa: CASSSRQGRTEAFF
v_call: TRBV7-9; j_call: TRBJ1-4; clone_size: .; d_call: TRBD1; cdr3_nt: TGTGCCAGCAGCTCTCTCGTCGTGGGGACAGCTAATGAAAGACTGTTTTTT; cdr3_aa: CASSSLVVGTANERLFF
v_call: TRBV18; j_call: TRBJ2-1; clone_size: .; d_call: .; cdr3_nt: TGTGCCAGCTCACCCTCTTCAGGGGGGACCTCCTACAATGAGCAGTTCTTC; cdr3_aa: CASSPSSGGTSYNEQFF
v_call: TRBV27; j_call: TRBJ2-7; clone_size: .; d_call: TRBD2; cdr3_nt: TGTGCCAGCAGTTTACGGGGACTAGCTTCTGAGCAGTACTTC; cdr3_aa: CASSLRGLASEQYF
v_call: TRBV6-6; j_call: TRBJ2-7; clone_size: .; d_call: TRBD1; cdr3_nt: TGTGCCAGCAGGGCCTCACAGGGGGACGAGCAGTACTTC; cdr3_aa: CASRASQGDEQYF
v_call: TRBV7-2; j_call: TRBJ1-1; clone_size: .; d_call: .; cdr3_nt: TGTGCCAGCAGCTTAGCGTATGGCAACACTGAAGCTTTCTTT; cdr3_aa: CASSLAYGNTEAFF
v_call: TRBV11-3; j_call: TRBJ2-3; clone_size: .; d_call: .; cdr3_nt: TGTGCCAGCAGCTTAGTCTACACAGATACGCAGTATTTT; cdr3_aa: CASSLVYTDTQYF
v_call: TRBV6-2/TRBV6-3; j_call: TRBJ2-1; clone_size: once; d_call: TRBD2; cdr3_nt: TGTGCCAGCAGTTATGATCGGACTAGCGGGAGGGGTAGCTCGTACAATGAGCAGTTCTTC; cdr3_aa: CASSYDRTSGRGSSYNEQFF
v_call: TRBV18; j_call: TRBJ2-7; clone_size: .; d_call: TRBD2; cdr3_nt: TGTGCCAGCTCACCATCTCTAGCGGGAGAAGGGGAGCAGTACTTC; cdr3_aa: CASSPSLAGEGEQYF
v_call: TRBV9; j_call: TRBJ1-4; clone_size: once; d_call: TRBD1; cdr3_nt: TGTGCCAGCAGCGTAGGGGACAGGGTTGGTAATGAAAAACTGTTTTTT; cdr3_aa: CASSVGDRVGNEKLFF
v_call: TRBV6-6; j_call: TRBJ2-3; clone_size: .; d_call: .; cdr3_nt: TGTGCCGGGCGACAGCCTAGCACAGATACGCAGTATTTT; cdr3_aa: CAGRQPSTDTQYF
v_call: TRBV11-2; j_call: TRBJ2-3; clone_size: once; d_call: .; cdr3_nt: TGTGCCAGCAGCGTAAACGGCGGTCCAGCAGATACGCAGTATTTT; cdr3_aa: CASSVNGGPADTQYF
v_call: TRBV27; j_call: TRBJ1-1; clone_size: once; d_call: .; cdr3_nt: TGTGCCAGCAGTCCAACCGGGGGGCTTCTAAACACTGAAGCTTTCTTT; cdr3_aa: CASSPTGGLLNTEAFF
v_call: TRBV6-5; j_call: TRBJ1-1; clone_size: once; d_call: .; cdr3_nt: TGTGCCAGCAGTTACAGCCTGAACACTGAAGCTTTCTTT; cdr3_aa: CASSYSLNTEAFF
v_call: TRBV11-2; j_call: TRBJ2-7; clone_size: few; d_call: TRBD2; cdr3_nt: TGTGCCAGCAGCTTGGGACTCCTTGGACTAGCGGGCTCCTACGAGCAGTACTTC; cdr3_aa: CASSLGLLGLAGSYEQYF
v_call: TRBV15; j_call: TRBJ2-3; clone_size: .; d_call: .; cdr3_nt: TGTGCCACCAGCAGAGATCCCGGGGGCACAGATACGCAGTATTTT; cdr3_aa: CATSRDPGGTDTQYF
v_call: TRBV7-2; j_call: TRBJ2-4; clone_size: .; d_call: TRBD1; cdr3_nt: TGTGCCAGCAGCTTCGACAGGGCCCAAAACATTCAGTACTTC; cdr3_aa: CASSFDRAQNIQYF
v_call: TRBV6-5; j_call: TRBJ2-3; clone_size: once; d_call: TRBD2; cdr3_nt: TGTGCCAGCAGTTATGTAGCGGGAGTCTCAGATACGCAGTATTTT; cdr3_aa: CASSYVAGVSDTQYF
v_call: TRBV5-1; j_call: TRBJ1-6; clone_size: once; d_call: .; cdr3_nt: TGCGCCAGCAGCTTGGCCGTCTCTAATTCACCCCTCCACTTT; cdr3_aa: CASSLAVSNSPLHF
v_call: TRBV7-2; j_call: TRBJ2-3; clone_size: .; d_call: .; cdr3_nt: TGTGCCAGCAGCCGTTACACGTGGACAGATACGCAGTATTTT; cdr3_aa: CASSRYTWTDTQYF
v_call: TRBV30; j_call: TRBJ1-4; clone_size: few; d_call: .; cdr3_nt: TGTGCCTGGAGTGAGGAAGTGGGGCCACGGAATGAAAAACTGTTTTTT; cdr3_aa: CAWSEEVGPRNEKLFF
v_call: TRBV7-8; j_call: TRBJ2-7; clone_size: .; d_call: .; cdr3_nt: TGTGCCAGCAGCTTAGCGGTGGGACTCATCTACGAGCAGTACTTC; cdr3_aa: CASSLAVGLIYEQYF
v_call: TRBV3-1/TRBV3-2; j_call: TRBJ2-1; clone_size: once; d_call: .; cdr3_nt: TGTGCCAGCAGCCGGCCGGTCGGGAGAACCGGTGAGCAGTTCTTC; cdr3_aa: CASSRPVGRTGEQFF
v_call: TRBV6-2/TRBV6-3; j_call: TRBJ1-5; clone_size: .; d_call: .; cdr3_nt: TGTGCCAGCAGTTACCTGACATTTGATCAGCCCCAGCATTTT; cdr3_aa: CASSYLTFDQPQHF
v_call: TRBV6-5; j_call: TRBJ2-7; clone_size: .; d_call: TRBD2; cdr3_nt: TGTGCCAGCAGTTATGGGACTAGCGGCTACGAGCAGTACTTC; cdr3_aa: CASSYGTSGYEQYF
v_call: TRBV6-5; j_call: TRBJ1-5; clone_size: few; d_call: TRBD1; cdr3_nt: TGTGCCAGCAGCGATGGGACAGGCCCAAATCAGCCCCAGCATTTT; cdr3_aa: CASSDGTGPNQPQHF
v_call: TRBV7-9; j_call: TRBJ1-5; clone_size: .; d_call: .; cdr3_nt: TGTGCCAGCAGCTTAGGAGGTCAGCCCCAGCATTTT; cdr3_aa: CASSLGGQPQHF
v_call: TRBV2; j_call: TRBJ2-5; clone_size: .; d_call: TRBD2; cdr3_nt: TGTGCCAGCAAGAAACCATTGGCGGGAGGAGAGACCCAGTACTTC; cdr3_aa: CASKKPLAGGETQYF
v_call: TRBV28; j_call: TRBJ2-1; clone_size: .; d_call: TRBD2; cdr3_nt: TGTGCCAGCAGTTTACCCCCCTGGGCGACTAGCGGGAGGCCGGGGCAGTTCTTC; cdr3_aa: CASSLPPWATSGRPGQFF
v_call: TRBV30; j_call: TRBJ2-7; clone_size: .; d_call: TRBD2; cdr3_nt: TGTGCCTGGAGGGGATGGACTAGCGGGAATGACGAGCAGTACTTC; cdr3_aa: CAWRGWTSGNDEQYF
v_call: TRBV2; j_call: TRBJ2-3; clone_size: .; d_call: TRBD2; cdr3_nt: TGTGCCAGCAGTGTTCTGACTAGCGGGAGTGATACGCAGTATTTT; cdr3_aa: CASSVLTSGSDTQYF
v_call: TRBV30; j_call: TRBJ2-1; clone_size: .; d_call: TRBD2; cdr3_nt: TGTGCCTGGGGGGACTACCAACAGGAGCAGTTCTTC; cdr3_aa: CAWGDYQQEQFF
v_call: TRBV9; j_call: TRBJ2-5; clone_size: .; d_call: TRBD2; cdr3_nt: TGTGCCAGCAGCGTTAGAGCGGGAGAAGGTCAAGAGACCCAGTACTTC; cdr3_aa: CASSVRAGEGQETQYF
v_call: TRBV7-8; j_call: TRBJ1-3; clone_size: .; d_call: TRBD1; cdr3_nt: TGTGCCAGCAGCTTAGTAGTTGGGACAGGGATCGGAAACACCATATATTTT; cdr3_aa: CASSLVVGTGIGNTIYF
v_call: TRBV28; j_call: TRBJ2-3; clone_size: .; d_call: TRBD2; cdr3_nt: TGTGCCAGCAGTTTAAGAAATAGCGGGAGCACAGATACGCAGTATTTT; cdr3_aa: CASSLRNSGSTDTQYF
v_call: TRBV15; j_call: TRBJ1-1; clone_size: .; d_call: .; cdr3_nt: TGTGCCACCAGCGCCTTACGGGGTGGACCCGGCGAAGCTTTCTTT; cdr3_aa: CATSALRGGPGEAFF
v_call: TRBV27; j_call: TRBJ2-7; clone_size: .; d_call: .; cdr3_nt: TGTGCCAGCAGTGAAGGGGCCCTAACCTACGAGCAGTACTTC; cdr3_aa: CASSEGALTYEQYF
v_call: TRBV6-2/TRBV6-3; j_call: TRBJ2-5; clone_size: .; d_call: .; cdr3_nt: TGTGCCAGCAGTTACTCGATTCCCCCTCGGACAGCCGTCCAAGAGACCCAGTACTTC; cdr3_aa: CASSYSIPPRTAVQETQYF
v_call: TRBV28; j_call: TRBJ2-7; clone_size: .; d_call: TRBD1; cdr3_nt: TGTGCCAGCAGTTTGCCCCCGGGACAGGGGGCGCGAGAGCAGTACTTC; cdr3_aa: CASSLPPGQGAREQYF
v_call: TRBV11-2; j_call: TRBJ2-1; clone_size: .; d_call: TRBD2; cdr3_nt: TGTGCCAGCAGCGAGGGACTAGCGGGACCGTATGAGCAGTTCTTC; cdr3_aa: CASSEGLAGPYEQFF
v_call: TRBV5-6; j_call: TRBJ1-4; clone_size: .; d_call: .; cdr3_nt: TGTGCCAGCAGCTTGGTCAGGGGCGGTAAACTGTTTTTT; cdr3_aa: CASSLVRGGKLFF
v_call: TRBV12-5; j_call: TRBJ1-5; clone_size: .; d_call: .; cdr3_nt: TGTGCTAGTGGTTTGGGGCTCAATCAGCCCCAGCATTTT; cdr3_aa: CASGLGLNQPQHF
v_call: TRBV2; j_call: TRBJ2-3; clone_size: .; d_call: .; cdr3_nt: TGTGCCAGCAGTGTATTACTAGCTAGCACAGATACGCAGTATTTT; cdr3_aa: CASSVLLASTDTQYF
v_call: TRBV6-5; j_call: TRBJ1-2; clone_size: .; d_call: TRBD1; cdr3_nt: TGTGCCAGCAGTCCGAGAGACAGGGGGCAGGGTGGCTACACCTTC; cdr3_aa: CASSPRDRGQGGYTF
v_call: TRBV27; j_call: TRBJ1-2; clone_size: .; d_call: TRBD1; cdr3_nt: TGTGCCAGCAGTAAGATCTCGTTGGGACAGGGGAACACTAACTATGGCTACACCTTC; cdr3_aa: CASSKISLGQGNTNYGYTF
v_call: TRBV6-5; j_call: TRBJ1-5; clone_size: .; d_call: TRBD1; cdr3_nt: TGTGCCAGCAGCAGACAGGGGGCAACTAATCAGCCCCAGCATTTT; cdr3_aa: CASSRQGATNQPQHF
v_call: TRBV5-4; j_call: TRBJ2-1; clone_size: .; d_call: TRBD2; cdr3_nt: TGTGCCAGCAGCTTTAGCGGGAGCCCAACCAATGAGCAGTTCTTC; cdr3_aa: CASSFSGSPTNEQFF
v_call: TRBV5-4; j_call: TRBJ2-7; clone_size: .; d_call: .; cdr3_nt: TGTGCCAGCAGCCTAAGTTCCTACGAGCAGTACTTC; cdr3_aa: CASSLSSYEQYF
v_call: TRBV4-3; j_call: TRBJ1-3; clone_size: .; d_call: .; cdr3_nt: TGCGCCAGCAGCCAACCAGACACTGGAAACACCATATATTTT; cdr3_aa: CASSQPDTGNTIYF
v_call: TRBV6-1; j_call: TRBJ2-7; clone_size: .; d_call: .; cdr3_nt: TGTGCCAGCAGTGAAAAGGGGGGGCACGAGCAGTACTTC; cdr3_aa: CASSEKGGHEQYF
v_call: TRBV18; j_call: TRBJ1-4; clone_size: .; d_call: .; cdr3_nt: TGTGCCAGCTCACCCAGGGAGGCGACTAATGAAAAACTGTTTTTT; cdr3_aa: CASSPREATNEKLFF
v_call: TRBV28; j_call: TRBJ2-4; clone_size: once; d_call: TRBD1; cdr3_nt: TGTGCCAGCAGTTTGGCCGACAGGGGCATTCAGTACTTC; cdr3_aa: CASSLADRGIQYF
v_call: TRBV5-1; j_call: TRBJ2-1; clone_size: .; d_call: TRBD1; cdr3_nt: TGCGCCAGCAGCTTCCAGGGGGATTACAATGAGCAGTTCTTC; cdr3_aa: CASSFQGDYNEQFF
v_call: TRBV28; j_call: TRBJ1-1; clone_size: .; d_call: .; cdr3_nt: TGTGCCAGCAGTTACCGGGGGATTGAAGCTTTCTTT; cdr3_aa: CASSYRGIEAFF
v_call: TRBV6-5; j_call: TRBJ1-3; clone_size: .; d_call: TRBD1; cdr3_nt: TGTGCCAGCAGGACGGGGACAGGGGCTGGAAACACCATATATTTT; cdr3_aa: CASRTGTGAGNTIYF
v_call: TRBV28; j_call: TRBJ1-2; clone_size: .; d_call: .; cdr3_nt: TGTGCCAGCAGTTTTAATTCCTATGGCTACACCTTC; cdr3_aa: CASSFNSYGYTF
v_call: TRBV27; j_call: TRBJ1-1; clone_size: once; d_call: .; cdr3_nt: TGTGCCAGCGCACGGGGCACTGAAGCTTTCTTT; cdr3_aa: CASARGTEAFF
v_call: TRBV29-1; j_call: TRBJ2-7; clone_size: many; d_call: .; cdr3_nt: TGCAGCGTTGGTTTGACAGAGTACTACGAGCAGTACTTC; cdr3_aa: CSVGLTEYYEQYF
v_call: TRBV3-1/TRBV3-2; j_call: TRBJ2-1; clone_size: .; d_call: TRBD2; cdr3_nt: TGTGCCAGCAGCCCTTTAGCGGGAGGAAATGAGCAGTTCTTC; cdr3_aa: CASSPLAGGNEQFF
v_call: TRBV27; j_call: TRBJ1-6; clone_size: .; d_call: TRBD1; cdr3_nt: TGTGCCAGCAGTCAGACAGGGGGCGATTCACCCCTCCACTTT; cdr3_aa: CASSQTGGDSPLHF